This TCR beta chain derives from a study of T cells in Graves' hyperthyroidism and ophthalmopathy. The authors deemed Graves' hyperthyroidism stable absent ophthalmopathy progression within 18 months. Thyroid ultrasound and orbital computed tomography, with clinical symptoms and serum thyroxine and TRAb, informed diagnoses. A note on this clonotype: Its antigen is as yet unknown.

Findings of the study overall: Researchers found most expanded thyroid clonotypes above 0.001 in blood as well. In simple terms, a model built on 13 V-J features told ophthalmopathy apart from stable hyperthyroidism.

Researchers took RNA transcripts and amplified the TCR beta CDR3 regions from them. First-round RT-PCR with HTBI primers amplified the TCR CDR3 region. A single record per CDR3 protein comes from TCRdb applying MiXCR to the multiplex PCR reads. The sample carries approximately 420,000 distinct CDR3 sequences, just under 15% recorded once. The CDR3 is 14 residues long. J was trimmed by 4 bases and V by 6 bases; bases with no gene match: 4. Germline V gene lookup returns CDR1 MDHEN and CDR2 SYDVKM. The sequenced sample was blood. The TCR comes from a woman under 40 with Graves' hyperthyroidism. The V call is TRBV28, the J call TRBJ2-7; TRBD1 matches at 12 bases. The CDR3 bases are TGTGCCAGCAGGGGACAGGGGGCGCGGTACGAGCAGTACTTC. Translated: CASRGQGARYEQYF.